This passage covers 26 T cell receptor beta chains from one sample sequenced in a study of T cell changes during pregnancy in multiple sclerosis. Sequencing used immunoSEQ multiplex PCR; TCRdb keeps in-frame clones, though not all of them. The sample consists of 100,000 or so clones, over 85% of them appearing once. Here the sequenced sample was peripheral blood, taken in the first trimester of pregnancy. The source is a female donor with multiple sclerosis, enrolled in a pregnancy study.

V and J are TRBV7-3 and TRBJ2-1; 8 positions match TRBD2. Per germline, CDR1 SGHTA and CDR2 FQGTGA. J was trimmed by 9 bases and V by 3 bases; bases with no gene match: 7. This CDR3 region has 14 residues. The CDR3 sequence is CASSFGLAGGEQFF. The CDR3 DNA is TGTGCCAGCAGCTTTGGACTAGCTGGTGGTGAGCAGTTCTTC. Full variable domain (remainder filled in from reference TRBV7-3 and TRBJ2-1): GAGVSQTPSNKVTEKGKYVELRCDPISGHTALYWYRQSLGQGPEFLIYFQGTGAADDSGLPNDRFFAVRPEGSVSTLKIQRTERGDSAVYLCASSFGLAGGEQFFGPGTRLTVL.

The rearrangement uses TRBV5-1 and TRBJ1-3, with 7 bases fitting TRBD1. Losses at the gene ends were 0 bases for V and 8 bases for J; bases not matched to a gene: 8. Germline values: CDR1 SGHRS, CDR2 YFSETQ. The CDR3 loop spans 15 amino acids. CDR3 in DNA: TGCGCCAGCAGCTTGGCCGCACAGGGGACGGACACCATATATTTT. It translates to CASSLAAQGTDTIYF.

The genes are TRBV27 and TRBJ2-7, with D maybe TRBD1 (5 bases). V was cut by 6 bases and J by 9 bases, with 24 bases left in between. The V gene's germline CDR1 is MNHEY and CDR2 SMNVEV (reference sequence). The CDR3 spans 15 residues. This chain's CDR3 is CASSSLRTSNGWQYF. The CDR3, as DNA: TGTGCCAGCAGCTCATTAAGGACATCTAACGGATGGCAGTACTTC.

V and J are TRBV29-1 and TRBJ2-1; perhaps TRBD2 as D (5 bases). The V and J ends lost 0 bases and 7 bases respectively, with 13 bases between them. The CDR3 consists of 14 residues. In germline, CDR1 is SQVTM, CDR2 ANQGSEA. The CDR3 DNA follows: TGCAGCGTTGAAGATGGACTCAGAGATAATGAGCAGTTCTTC. Translated: CSVEDGLRDNEQFF.

CDR3 DNA: TGTGCCTGGGGGGGAGGGAGGGTGAACACTGAAGCTTTCTTT. As protein: CAWGGGRVNTEAFF. This chain joins TRBV30 and TRBJ1-1; a weak D match, TRBD1 (5 bases). The CDR3 consists of 14 residues. CDR1 and CDR2 from the germline V gene are GTSNPN and SVGIG (reference sequence). The germline V and J ends were trimmed by 5 bases and 0 bases, with 13 bases remaining between them.

The chain couples TRBV5-6 to TRBJ2-7, with TRBD2 identical over 8 bases. The CDR3 has 14 residues. CDR1 is SGHDT and CDR2 is YYEEEE in the germline V gene. J was trimmed by 3 bases and V by 3 bases; bases with no gene match: 5. The DNA for the CDR3 is TGTGCCAGCAGCTCGGGAGGGGCGGTCTACGAGCAGTACTTC. Amino acids: CASSSGGAVYEQYF.

The rearrangement uses TRBV11-3 and TRBJ2-7; TRBD1 matches at 9 bases. Germline V lookup: CDR1 SGHNT, CDR2 YENEEA. The trim removed 5 bases at V and 5 bases at J, leaving 7 bases unmatched. This CDR3 is 14 amino acids long. In DNA, the CDR3 is TGTGCCAGCAGCCCTGGGACAGGGAGACACGAGCAGTACTTC. This encodes CASSPGTGRHEQYF.

This clone has only one observation. V and J are TRBV6-6 and TRBJ1-5, with D possibly TRBD1 on 5 matching bases. The CDR3 spans 15 residues. Trimming shortened V by 6 bases and J by 1 base, and 13 bases separated the two germline ends. Per germline, CDR1 MNHNY and CDR2 SVGAGI (reference sequence). CDR3 sequence: CASRDGGPSNQPQHF. The CDR3 region has the DNA TGTGCCAGCAGGGACGGGGGACCGAGCAATCAGCCCCAGCATTTT.

The chain uses TRBV5-6 and TRBJ1-3, with a tentative D call TRBD1 (5 bases). In germline, CDR1 is SGHDT, CDR2 YYEEEE. V was shortened by 4 bases and J by 9 bases, with 23 bases between the two germline ends. The CDR3 length is 16 residues. CDR3 bases: TGTGCCAGCAGCCCAGGTGGGGGGTTTCTTGAAAGCACCATATATTTT. The encoded protein is CASSPGGGFLESTIYF.

This clone was counted ten times or more. This rearrangement joins TRBV5-1 to TRBJ2-7; 8 bases agree with TRBD1. The CDR3 has 14 residues. Germline loops: CDR1 SGHRS, CDR2 YFSETQ. Unmatched junction bases numbered 5, after V lost 1 base and J lost 5 bases. CDR3 sequence (DNA): TGCGCCAGCAGCTTGACAGGGGGTTTAAACGAGCAGTACTTC. Protein product: CASSLTGGLNEQYF.

Concerning this clone: The final CDR3 position lacks the conserved phenylalanine or tryptophan, pointing to a likely read error. The DNA is left out, because the CDR3 cannot be placed on it with certainty; the CDR3 is given as TCRdb lists it. J is TRBJ2-7 and V is TRBV6-1; the D segment call TRBD2 is taken from the table without a DNA check. Looked up from germline, CDR1 is MNHNS and CDR2 is SASEGT. The CDR3 has 14 residues if both end residues are counted. CDR3 protein: CASSEAAIAGPVLP.

CDR3 nucleotides: TGCGCCAGCAGCTTGGGTCAGCGGAACACCGGGGAGCTGTTTTTT. Encoded protein: CASSLGQRNTGELFF. The V and J genes are TRBV5-1 and TRBJ2-2; no clear D. CDR3 length equals 15 residues. Trimming took 0 bases from V and 1 from J, leaving 7 bases between them. The germline CDR1 and CDR2 sequences are SGHRS and YFSETQ.

This chain links TRBV19 with TRBJ2-6; no firm D call. The length of the CDR3 is 15 residues. Germline V gene lookup returns CDR1 LNHDA and CDR2 SQIVND (reference sequence). The V end was cut by 3 bases, the J end by 0 bases, with 6 bases between. The CDR3: CASSIGASGANVLTF. In DNA, the CDR3 is TGTGCCAGTAGTATCGGAGCCTCTGGGGCCAACGTCCTGACTTTC.

The V gene is TRBV6-5, the J gene TRBJ1-2; 7 bases fit TRBD1. In germline, CDR1 is MNHEY, CDR2 SVGAGI. This CDR3 region has 12 residues. The junction had 5 bases not matched to a gene; V was cut back by 2 bases and J by 11 bases. Written as DNA, the CDR3 is TGTGCCAGCAGTTACGGGACAGCCGATTACACCTTC. This translates into CASSYGTADYTF.

The chain uses TRBV18 and TRBJ1-5; D may be TRBD1 (5 bases). This CDR3 is built from 14 residues. Looked up from germline, CDR1 is KGHSH and CDR2 is LQKENI. V dropped 6 bases and J dropped 0 bases, with 9 bases sitting between them. CDR3 residues: CASSPTDSNQPQHF. In nucleotides, the CDR3 is TGTGCCAGCTCCCCGACAGATAGCAATCAGCCCCAGCATTTT.

This sequence joins TRBV5-1 and TRBJ1-6; D is possibly TRBD1 (6 bases). This CDR3 contains 14 residues. V shed 6 bases and J shed 7 bases, with 14 bases lying between them. Germline assignment: CDR1 SGHRS and CDR2 YFSETQ. The CDR3 region has the DNA TGCGCCAGCAACGCCGGGACACTAAATTCACCCCTCCACTTT. Its translation: CASNAGTLNSPLHF. Together with reference TRBV5-1 and TRBJ1-6, the CDR3 gives the full variable domain: KAGVTQTPRYLIKTRGQQVTLSCSPISGHRSVSWYQQTPGQGLQFLFEYFSETQRNKGNFPGRFSGRQFSNSRSEMNVSTLELGDSALYLCASNAGTLNSPLHFGNGTRLTVT.

By proportion, this clone is large (0.1 to 1%). The rearrangement uses TRBV5-5 and TRBJ1-2, with 9 bases lining up with TRBD1. Unmatched junction bases numbered 7, after V lost 4 bases and J lost 3 bases. The CDR3 length is 15 residues. Germline V gene data show CDR1 as SGHKS and CDR2 as YYEKEE (reference sequence). CDR3 nucleotides: TGTGCCAGCAGCCGTAGGACAGGGGAGGACTATGGCTACACCTTC. Translation gives CASSRRTGEDYGYTF.

The chain couples TRBV12-5 to TRBJ2-5, with 10 bases aligning to TRBD2. The CDR3 covers 16 residues. The germline CDR1 and CDR2 sequences are LGHNT and FRNRAP. V shed 1 base, J shed 2 bases, and the junction held 4 bases outside the gene matches. The CDR3 coding sequence is TGTGCTAGTGGTTTGGGGGCTAGCGGGGGACAAGAGACCCAGTACTTC. Translation: CASGLGASGGQETQYF.

This clone showed up just a few times. For the CDR3, the DNA is TGCAGCGTCGGACAGGGGAACACTGAAGCTTTCTTT. Residues: CSVGQGNTEAFF. The rearrangement uses TRBV29-1 and TRBJ1-1, with 8 bases identical to TRBD1. The CDR3 spans 12 residues. V was pared by 6 bases and J by 1 base, with 1 base of the junction left unmatched. Germline V gene sequence: CDR1 SQVTM, CDR2 ANQGSEA.

The J gene is TRBJ2-3, the V gene TRBV4-2, with D maybe TRBD2 (6 bases). Germline CDR1 reads LGHNA; CDR2 reads YNFKEQ. The V gene lost 4 bases and the J gene lost 4 bases, with 18 bases spanning the gap. CDR3 length: 16 residues. CDR3 in amino acids: CASSPKSPGGADTQYF. The CDR3 coding sequence is TGTGCCAGCAGCCCCAAGTCTCCTGGAGGGGCAGATACGCAGTATTTT.

CDR3 region: CASSQTSGGADTQYF. Here the CDR3 DNA reads TGTGCCAGCAGCCAAACTAGCGGGGGGGCGGATACGCAGTATTTT. The chain uses TRBV5-4 and TRBJ2-3; 13 bases are shared with TRBD2. This CDR3 has 15 residues. Germline CDR1 and CDR2: SGHNT and YYREEE (reference sequence). The ends lost 4 bases at V and 6 bases at J; junction bases unmatched: 5.

The genes are TRBV5-8 and TRBJ2-1, with D unclear. The germline V gene encodes CDR1 SGHTS and CDR2 YDEGEE. The CDR3 runs to 16 residues. Trimming removed 0 bases at V and 6 bases at J, with 16 bases between. The CDR3 bases are TGTGCCAGCAGCTTGGACCCTGGCAGAGGAACCAATGAGCAGTTCTTC. Translating gives CASSLDPGRGTNEQFF.

The sample holds one count of this clone. The genes are TRBV19 and TRBJ2-5, with D possibly TRBD2 on 5 matching bases. Germline CDR1 LNHDA, CDR2 SQIVND (reference sequence). The CDR3 covers 14 residues. V was shortened by 4 bases and J by 7 bases, with 16 bases between the two germline ends. The CDR3 bases are TGTGCCAGTAGTAGAGAAGTCGGACTGGGGACCCAGTACTTC. It yields the protein CASSREVGLGTQYF.

This chain connects TRBV9 to TRBJ1-4; possibly TRBD1 for D (5 bases). Trimming pared 1 base from V and 8 bases from J, leaving 12 bases between. Looked up from germline, CDR1 is SGDLS and CDR2 is YYNGEE. The CDR3 contains 14 residues. DNA of the CDR3: TGTGCCAGCAGCGTATCGGGGGATGGCGAAAAACTGTTTTTT. Protein product: CASSVSGDGEKLFF.

This sequence joins TRBV30 and TRBJ2-5, with D possibly TRBD2 on 7 matching bases. The germline CDR1 and CDR2 sequences are GTSNPN and SVGIG (reference sequence). This CDR3 spans 14 amino acids. Deletions cut 0 bases from V and 5 bases from J, with 13 bases between. CDR3 sequence (DNA): TGTGCCTGGAGTGTAGGGGGGGGCGGTGAGACCCAGTACTTC. Translated, it gives CAWSVGGGGETQYF.

This clone was seen just once. The J gene is TRBJ2-5, the V gene TRBV11-1; 7 bases are a match to TRBD2. The V gene's germline CDR1 is SGHAT and CDR2 FQDESV (reference sequence). The CDR3 sequence is 14 residues long. J gave up 7 bases and V 5 bases, and 10 bases lay outside the gene matches. In nucleotides, the CDR3 is TGTGCCAGCAGCACACCGGGGGGTCTAGGGACCCAGTACTTC. The encoded protein is CASSTPGGLGTQYF.